This T cell receptor (beta chain) was sequenced in a study of human T cells and chemical hapten exposure. On the study more broadly: An approximately 2 cm by approximately 2 cm inner upper arm patch received 2% DPC for sensitization.

As handled by the study authors: Sequenced samples showed a median of around 91,000 TCRs each, with counts running from around 25,000 to 690,000. TCRdb redid the calling of the RACE reads with MiXCR, one entry per CDR3 protein. TCRdb's processing, not the study's, gives the V and J calls here. The sample has 300,000 to 450,000 distinct CDR3 sequences, roughly 4.8% seen once. As for time point: patch test 1, 2 weeks after DPC sensitization. Treatment defined: therapeutic diphenylcyclopropenone sensitization with weekly scalp DPC. Germline assignment: CDR1 MGHRA and CDR2 YSYEKL. The CDR3 is 17 amino acids. Trimming at V came to 0 bases and at J to 2 bases, leaving 5 bases not matched to a gene.

This specimen was whole blood, taken in connection with sensitization to the hapten diphenylcyclopropenone (DPC). The TCR was taken from a woman aged 45-65 years with alopecia areata. Some clones in this sample may be carry-over from other donors' samples. The rearrangement joins TRBV4-1 to TRBJ2-1; 9 bases are shared with TRBD2. CDR3 DNA sequence: TGCGCCAGCAGCCAAGACCACCTAGCGGGGACCTACAATGAGCAGTTCTTC. This codes for CASSQDHLAGTYNEQFF.